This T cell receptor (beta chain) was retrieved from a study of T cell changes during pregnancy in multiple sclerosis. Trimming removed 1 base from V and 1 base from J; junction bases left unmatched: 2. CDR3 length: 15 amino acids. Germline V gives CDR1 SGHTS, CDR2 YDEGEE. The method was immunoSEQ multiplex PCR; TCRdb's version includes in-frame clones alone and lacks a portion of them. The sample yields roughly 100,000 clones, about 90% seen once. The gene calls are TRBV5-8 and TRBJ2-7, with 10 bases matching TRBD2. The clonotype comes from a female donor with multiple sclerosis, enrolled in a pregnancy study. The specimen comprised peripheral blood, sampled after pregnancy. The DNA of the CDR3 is TGTGCCAGCAGCTTGTCTAGCGGGAGATCCTACGAGCAGTACTTC. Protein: CASSLSSGRSYEQYF.